Sequencing of this T cell receptor (beta chain) was carried out in a study of control samples from healthy donors and cancer patients (dated by TCRdb to 2018 to 2021). The table lists this clone with a count of one. No antigen is known for it. No base quality information exists; no much larger clone differs at one position. Library preparation used the immunoSEQ multiplex PCR assay. Not all clones reach the TCRdb copy of this immuneACCESS table, which keeps in-frame sequences only. Checked studies attribute under half of the gap to unresolved V genes and leave the rest unexplained. Recorded for this sample are 35,000 to 45,000 clones; less than 95% of them occurred a single time. Together, the top ten hold roughly a fifth of the sample. CDR1 and CDR2 were assigned from the germline V gene as SGHTA and FQGNSA. At the junction V is shortened by 5 bases and J by 5 bases; bases outside the gene matches: 13. The CDR3 spans 16 residues, from the cysteine through the phenylalanine. The retained sequence is limited to the CDR3, 48 bases, with the frame set at the first base.

The sequenced sample consisted of PBMCs. This clonotype was sampled from a middle-aged woman with head and neck cancer. The sequence is built from TRBV7-2 and TRBJ2-7; TRBD2 aligns with 9 central bases. The CDR3 is CASSPITLAGFNEQYF. The sequenced DNA: TGTGCCAGCAGCCCAATTACCCTAGCGGGATTCAACGAGCAGTACTTC.